These T cell receptor beta chains were read from a single sample in a study of blood T cell repertoires in COVID-19. Profiled with immunoSEQ multiplex PCR; TCRdb holds only in-frame clones, not every one. Here the sample spans around 60,000 clones, around 91% being singletons. What was sequenced was peripheral blood. The origin of the receptors is a man in his sixties with active COVID-19. Each CDR3 is given with its conserved first and last residue. Fields, in order: J gene, D gene, V gene, CDR3 protein. A D gene is named only where the DNA matches it firmly.

>TRBJ1-3|TRBD1|TRBV5-6
CASSQGQLTISGNTIYF
>TRBJ2-1|.|TRBV6-2/TRBV6-3
CASSYSLRTFNNEQFF
>TRBJ2-3|TRBD2|TRBV28
CASQVGLASDTQYF
>TRBJ2-5|TRBD1|TRBV28
CASSLIGQGQETQYF
>TRBJ2-2|TRBD2|TRBV12-5
CASGLEPSGAGELFF
>TRBJ2-7|.|TRBV5-1
CASKTSAQSYEQYF
>TRBJ1-6|TRBD1|TRBV9
CASSDGTGVTNSPLHF
>TRBJ2-7|TRBD2|TRBV28
CASTVAGGIYEQYF
>TRBJ2-7|.|TRBV5-1
CASRRDLVPYEQYF
>TRBJ2-3|TRBD1|TRBV7-3
CASSLTTGGLTDTQYF
>TRBJ1-3|.|TRBV10-1
CASSGGSGNTIYF
>TRBJ2-3|TRBD1|TRBV7-9
CASSLWGQGTDTQYF
>TRBJ2-7|TRBD2|TRBV6-2/TRBV6-3
CASSYSNSWGGGRRYEQYF
>TRBJ1-1|.|TRBV27
CASSFGGTFYTEAFF
>TRBJ2-7|.|TRBV7-2
CASSLALGSSYEQYF
>TRBJ2-7|TRBD2|TRBV2
CASQREGYEQYF
>TRBJ2-2|.|TRBV3-1/TRBV3-2
CASSQDSQGNTGELFF
>TRBJ2-7|TRBD1|TRBV11-2
CASSLGTGPYEQYF
>TRBJ1-2|.|TRBV6-5
CASSYSNRDYGYTF
>TRBJ1-6|TRBD1|TRBV5-1
CASSFVPGQNSPLHF
>TRBJ2-7|.|TRBV7-2
CASSVSPYEQYF
>TRBJ2-1|.|TRBV5-6
CASSFNSGPYNEQFF
>TRBJ2-3|TRBD2|TRBV5-4
CASSFSGGLTQYF
>TRBJ1-1|.|TRBV5-1
CASSLVVGGNTEAFF
>TRBJ1-1|.|TRBV19
CASSTSVNTEAFF
>TRBJ2-7|TRBD2|TRBV28
CASSFTSGTSYEQYF
>TRBJ1-2|.|TRBV5-6
CASSLASLRDYTF
>TRBJ2-2|.|TRBV21-1
CASSSRQGWHGELFF
>TRBJ2-2|.|TRBV6-6
CASSRDNRNTGELFF